This T cell receptor (beta chain) was identified during a study of cytomegalovirus exposure and HLA in healthy donors. The V segment lost 4 bases and the J segment 3 bases; nucleotides outside the gene matches: 11. The CDR3 totals 16 residues. Germline CDR1 and CDR2: MNHEY and SMNVEV (reference sequence). Turning to this clone: Its antigen is still unknown.

Study conclusions and caveats: An analysis that was carried out later associated some 17,000 TCR beta sequences with HLA alleles at 0.05 false discovery rate. It was reported in a later analysis that an Asian-associated ancestry cluster showed fewer N-insertions than the roughly 670-donor mean.

Vbeta (60) and Jbeta (13) primers were used in the PCR. Original analysis: The authors later counted tens of millions of unique TCR beta chains, roughly 10 million of them shared. The repertoire was sequenced with immunoSEQ multiplex PCR; TCRdb's copy has only in-frame clones and lacks some. V, J and clone size were drawn from that table, and D and trimming were deduced from the DNA. The sample lists more than 90,000 clones, just under 70% occurring once. The sample comprised PBMCs. This TCR came from a man aged 30-40 years in good health and CMV-seropositive. This chain connects TRBV27 to TRBJ2-5; 7 bases fit TRBD2. For the CDR3, the DNA is TGTGCCAGCAGTTCCCTTTTTATTGCGGGAGAAGAGACCCAGTACTTC. It encodes CASSSLFIAGEETQYF.